This TCR beta chain stems from a study of pediatric ulcerative colitis. Whole-study results and caveats: Acute severe colitis showed lower rectal diversity from clonal expansions. Blood-rectal clonal overlap within each person was significantly higher in ulcerative colitis patients than controls.

TCRdb's table, derived via immunoSEQ multiplex PCR, lists solely in-frame clones and lacks some. The data hold tens of thousands of clones, with about nine tenths observed a single time. The J segment lost 12 bases and the V segment lost 3 bases, leaving 6 bases of the junction unmatched. The CDR3 has 11 residues. CDR1 and CDR2 from the germline V gene are DFQATT and SNEGSKA (reference sequence). As to this clone: Its antigen remains unidentified.

The receptor was derived from a boy aged 5-17 years who was a control in a study of pediatric ulcerative colitis. Material for sequencing was blood. The chain is built from TRBV20-1 and TRBJ1-1; 8 nucleotides agree with TRBD1. In DNA, the CDR3 is TGCAGTGCTAGTGATCGACAGGGGACTTTCTTT. It yields the protein CSASDRQGTFF.